Here is one TCR beta chain with its context. Its antigen specificity is not known. Base quality data are lacking; no much larger clone is found one base away. The germline V gene yields LGHNA for CDR1 and YSLEER for CDR2. There are 15 amino acids in the CDR3, from cysteine to phenylalanine inclusive. CDR3 DNA is the only sequence kept; it has 45 bases, read in frame from the first base. The junction shows trimming of 0 bases on V and 4 bases on J, and the gene matches do not reach 6 bases of it. This entry is derived from a study of blood T cell repertoires in COVID-19 (dated by TCRdb to about 2020). In the study overall: Samples from collaborators originated in the United States, Italy and Spain and spanned both the acute and convalescent phases of COVID-19. The prospective study material was composed of cDNA or gDNA derived from T cells, B-cell-depleted T cells, or PBMCs. Deeply sampled blood TCRbeta repertoires from subjects exposed to, actively infected with, or recovered from COVID-19 were included in the dataset. The repertoires were released in a freely available public database intended as a resource for research on the immune response to SARS-CoV-2. Samples came from the ongoing ImmuneRACE study (first 160 participants) plus 1,254 subjects from 6 global collaborators. The sample metadata nearly always contained a de-identified subject ID, COVID-19 status, age in years and sex. Where available, HLA class I and class II types were taken from metadata supplied by the sample provider and were not determined by assay-based typing.

A second Seattle source provided samples from volunteer blood donors who had recovered from COVID-19. The collaborating institutions used their own protocols to collect whole blood in K2EDTA tubes. For TCRbeta analysis, collaborators shipped samples as frozen whole blood, isolated PBMCs, or DNA extracted from either of those sample types. TCRbeta CDR3 regions were amplified from genomic DNA using the immunoSEQ Assay, a bias-controlled multiplex PCR. The original methods were these. Nucleated cell counts per sample were estimated from amplification of reference gene primers within the assay. Sequence reads were collapsed and filtered to measure the absolute abundance of every unique TCRbeta CDR3 rearrangement. Productive Simpson clonality was computed per sample as the square root of Simpson's diversity index over productive rearrangements. TCRdb stores this immuneACCESS table with in-frame sequences only. Part of the clones is absent; in the studies checked, under half of the shortfall reflects unresolved V genes, and no reason is known for the rest. V and J calls and clone size are copied from that table; D and trimming were computed from the DNA. Across this sample there are roughly 160,000 clones, with roughly 91% seen only once. The ten top clones hold 2% to 2.5% of the sample.

What the work shows at the level of the full study, not this receptor alone: Clinical and demographic metadata were provided uncurated, with the amount varying by source and participant.

The receptor was isolated from a man in his forties or fifties who had recovered from COVID-19. Sequencing was carried out using peripheral blood. The chain joins TRBV4-3 to TRBJ2-7; the junction holds 7 bases that match TRBD1. The CDR3 region: CASSQDSNRGYEQYF. The bases read TGCGCCAGCAGCCAAGATTCTAACAGGGGTTACGAGCAGTACTTC.